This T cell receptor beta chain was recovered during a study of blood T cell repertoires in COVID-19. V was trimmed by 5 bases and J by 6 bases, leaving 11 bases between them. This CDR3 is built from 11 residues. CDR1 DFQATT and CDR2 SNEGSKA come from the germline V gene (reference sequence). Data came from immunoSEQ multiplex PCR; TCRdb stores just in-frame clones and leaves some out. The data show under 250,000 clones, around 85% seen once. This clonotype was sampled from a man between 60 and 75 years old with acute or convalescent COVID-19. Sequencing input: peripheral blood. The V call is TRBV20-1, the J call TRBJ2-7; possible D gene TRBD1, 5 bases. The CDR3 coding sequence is TGCAGTGCTCCCATTAGGGGCGAGCAGTACTTC. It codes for CSAPIRGEQYF.